This T cell receptor (beta chain) was identified in a study of T-cell memory formation after mild COVID-19. Study-level information: The two donors had largely donor-specific TCR clusters.

Study results and caveats: Mainly CM and EM harbored the contracting CD4+ clones; mainly EMRA harbored the CD8+ ones. A second wave of clones peaked on day 37, and their SARS-CoV-2 specificity went unconfirmed.

The authors produced TCR alpha and TCR beta cDNA libraries with sample barcodes and UMIs by 5'RACE using constant-segment primers. TCRdb reprocessed the 5' RACE reads via MiXCR and lists one record per CDR3 protein. This sample carries a few hundred thousand distinct CDR3 sequences, roughly 24% of them seen once, and the ten largest clones take 7.5% to 10%. Comment on this clonotype: Its antigen is unknown.

The germline V gene has CDR1 DFQATT and CDR2 SNEGSKA (reference sequence). With V trimmed by 6 bases and J by 2 bases, 8 bases remained unmatched. This CDR3 is built from 17 residues. The chain carries TRBV20-1 and TRBJ2-2; 14 bases are shared with TRBD2. The receptor's source is an adult woman who had mild COVID-19 (a few samples of this study predate the infection). Cell type and time point are not known. Sequencing input: PBMCs or a T cell subset sorted from them (not recorded which). The CDR3 region is CSAPGLAGELNTGELFF. CDR3 coding DNA: TGCAGTGCGCCGGGACTAGCGGGGGAACTAAACACCGGGGAGCTGTTTTTT.